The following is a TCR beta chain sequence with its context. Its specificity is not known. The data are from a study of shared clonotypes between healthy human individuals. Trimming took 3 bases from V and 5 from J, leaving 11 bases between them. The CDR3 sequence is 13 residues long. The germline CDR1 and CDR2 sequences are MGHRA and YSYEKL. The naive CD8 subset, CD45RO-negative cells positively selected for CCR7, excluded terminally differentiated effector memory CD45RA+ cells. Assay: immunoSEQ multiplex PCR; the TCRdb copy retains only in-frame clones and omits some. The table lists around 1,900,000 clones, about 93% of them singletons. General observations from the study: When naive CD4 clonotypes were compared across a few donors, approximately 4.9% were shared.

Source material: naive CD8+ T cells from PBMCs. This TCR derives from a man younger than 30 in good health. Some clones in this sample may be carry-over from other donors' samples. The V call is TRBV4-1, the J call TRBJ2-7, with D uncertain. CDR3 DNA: TGCGCCAGCAGCCAGGTGGGAAAGGACGAGCAGTACTTC. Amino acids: CASSQVGKDEQYF.